These 13 T cell receptor beta chains were all obtained from the same sample, sequenced in a study of T cells after yellow fever vaccination. TCRdb processed the 5' RACE reads anew with MiXCR; each CDR3 protein has one entry. The sample contains a few hundred thousand distinct CDR3 sequences, 17% of which appear only once. The sequencing here drew on PBMCs, taken around 5 days after the first yellow fever vaccination. These receptors were obtained from a man aged 18 to 30 who received the YFV17D yellow fever vaccine.

The chain combines TRBV6-1 with TRBJ1-3; D not resolved. Trimming removed 6 bases at V and 4 bases at J, with 7 bases between. Looked up from germline, CDR1 is MNHNS and CDR2 is SASEGT. This CDR3 region has 12 residues. This CDR3 is CASRALGNTIYF. CDR3 nucleotides: TGTGCCAGCAGAGCCCTCGGAAACACCATATATTTT.

The chain links TRBV12-5 to TRBJ2-1; D gene ambiguous. With 5 bases removed from V and 3 bases from J, the gap between germline ends came to 20 bases. The germline gives CDR1 LGHNT, CDR2 FRNRAP. The CDR3 spans 17 residues. The chain's CDR3 is CASGHTPKTVVYNEQFF. CDR3 nucleotides: TGTGCTAGTGGTCACACACCTAAAACGGTGGTCTACAATGAGCAGTTCTTC.

The rearrangement uses TRBV6-1 and TRBJ2-5, with D perhaps matching TRBD1 (6 bases). Germline lookup yields CDR1 MNHNS and CDR2 SASEGT. This CDR3 spans 14 amino acids. Trimming pared 5 bases from V and 1 base from J, leaving 11 bases between. The CDR3 nucleotides read TGTGCCAGCAGTATGGGACACCTCCAAGAGACCCAGTACTTC. Residues: CASSMGHLQETQYF.

This chain uses TRBV12-3 or TRBV12-4 with TRBJ2-2; no firm D call. Deletions cut 10 bases from V and 1 base from J, with 10 bases between. The CDR3 has 13 amino acids. The CDR3 DNA reads TGTGCCACCGAAAAACAGAACACCGGGGAGCTGTTTTTT. Translated, it gives CATEKQNTGELFF.

V and J are TRBV7-9 and TRBJ2-2, with TRBD1 matching 10 bases. Germline CDR1 is SEHNR and CDR2 is FQNEAQ (reference sequence). V dropped 6 bases and J dropped 4; count of bases not matched to a gene: 8. The CDR3 totals 16 residues. The CDR3 DNA follows: TGTGCCAGCAGGCCACGACAGGGGGCGGTCACCGGGGAGCTGTTTTTT. Amino acid sequence: CASRPRQGAVTGELFF.

This clonotype was seen more than once but under ten times. The chain has TRBV4-1 and TRBJ1-6; D uncertain. Germline V CDR1 and CDR2: MGHRA, YSYEKL. This CDR3 is built from 17 residues. V dropped 1 base and J dropped 0 bases, with 10 bases sitting between them. CDR3 region: CASSQGAQSSYNSPLHF. As DNA, the CDR3 is TGCGCCAGCAGCCAAGGTGCTCAGAGCTCCTATAATTCACCCCTCCACTTT.

The V gene is TRBV10-3, the J gene TRBJ2-3; D is unclear. The CDR3 is 14 amino acids. Germline V gene lookup returns CDR1 ENHRY and CDR2 SYGVKD. The V end was cut by 5 bases, the J end by 6 bases, with 15 bases between. DNA of the CDR3: TGTGCCATCAGTCACCGGACCAGGTCTGATACGCAGTATTTT. It yields the protein CAISHRTRSDTQYF.

This clonotype was seen repeatedly, ten times or more. The chain is built from TRBV20-1 and TRBJ1-2, with 7 bases fitting TRBD1. Trimming removed 8 bases from V and 5 bases from J; junction bases left unmatched: 5. CDR3 length equals 11 residues. Germline lookup yields CDR1 DFQATT and CDR2 SNEGSKA (reference sequence). The CDR3 loop is CSSTGEYGYTF. CDR3 DNA: TGCAGTTCAACAGGGGAGTATGGCTACACCTTC.

This clonotype was seen a single time. V gene TRBV12-3 or TRBV12-4 combines with J gene TRBJ2-1, with TRBD2 matching 7 bases. V lost 5 bases and J lost 8; bases outside the gene matches: 9. The CDR3 runs 14 residues. The CDR3 region is CASSHGEGWYEQFF. CDR3 in DNA: TGTGCCAGCAGTCATGGGGAGGGTTGGTATGAGCAGTTCTTC.

In this sample, this clonotype turned up a few times. The rearrangement uses TRBV19 and TRBJ2-4; perhaps TRBD1 as D (6 bases). V was trimmed by 5 bases and J by 5 bases, leaving 13 bases between them. The CDR3 totals 14 residues. Germline V gene sequence: CDR1 LNHDA, CDR2 SQIVND (reference sequence). The CDR3 sequence is CASSLQDSENIQYF. In DNA form, the CDR3 reads TGTGCCAGTAGTCTACAGGACAGTGAAAACATTCAGTACTTC.

This clonotype has just a few counts. The gene calls are TRBV7-3 and TRBJ1-1; weak D call: TRBD1 (5 bases). The CDR3 sequence is 14 residues long. The V end lost 5 bases, the J end lost 2 bases, and 12 bases lay between the germline ends. The germline gives CDR1 SGHTA, CDR2 FQGTGA. The CDR3 DNA is TGTGCCAGCAGCCCATCCCGGGACAACACTGAAGCTTTCTTT. Translated, it gives CASSPSRDNTEAFF.

This clonotype was observed a few times. J is TRBJ2-1 and V is TRBV7-2, with D tentatively TRBD1 or TRBD2 (7 bases each). The CDR3 spans 15 residues. Germline values: CDR1 SGHTA, CDR2 FQGNSA. The V gene lost 5 bases and the J gene lost 6 bases, with 17 bases spanning the gap. In DNA form, the CDR3 reads TGTGCCAGCAGCCCAGGGGGGACTACCCTCAATGAGCAGTTCTTC. It specifies CASSPGGTTLNEQFF.

This chain joins TRBV6-2 or TRBV6-3 and TRBJ1-2; tentatively, D is TRBD1 (6 bases). This CDR3 is built from 11 residues. The germline CDR1 and CDR2 sequences are MNHEY and SVGEGT. V was shortened by 7 bases and J by 8 bases, with 11 bases between the two germline ends. DNA for the CDR3: TGTGCCAGCACCACAGGGATCGGCTACACCTTC. This codes for CASTTGIGYTF.